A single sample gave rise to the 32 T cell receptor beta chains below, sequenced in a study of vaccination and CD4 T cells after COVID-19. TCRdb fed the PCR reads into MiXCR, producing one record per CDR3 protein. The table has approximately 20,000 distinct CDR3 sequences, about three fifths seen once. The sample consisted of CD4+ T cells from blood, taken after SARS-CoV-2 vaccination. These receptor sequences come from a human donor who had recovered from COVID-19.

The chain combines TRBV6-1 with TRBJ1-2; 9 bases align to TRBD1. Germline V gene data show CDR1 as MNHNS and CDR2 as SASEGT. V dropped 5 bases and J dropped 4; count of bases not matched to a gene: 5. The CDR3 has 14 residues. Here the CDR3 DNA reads TGTGCCAGCAGTCTAGGACAGGGGATCTATGGCTACACCTTC. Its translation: CASSLGQGIYGYTF.

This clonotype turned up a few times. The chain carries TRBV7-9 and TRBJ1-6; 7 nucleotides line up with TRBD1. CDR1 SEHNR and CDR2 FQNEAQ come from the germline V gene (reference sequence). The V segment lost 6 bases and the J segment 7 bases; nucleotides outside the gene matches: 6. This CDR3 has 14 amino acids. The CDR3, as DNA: TGTGCCAGCAGATCCGGGACAGCAAATTCACCCCTCCACTTT. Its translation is CASRSGTANSPLHF.

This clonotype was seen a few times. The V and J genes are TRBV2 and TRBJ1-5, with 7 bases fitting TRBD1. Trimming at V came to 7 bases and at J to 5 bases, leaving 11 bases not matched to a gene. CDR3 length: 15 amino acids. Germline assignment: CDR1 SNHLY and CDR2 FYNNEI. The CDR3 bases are TGTGCCAGCAACCCCGGGGGCGACAGGGATCAGCCCCAGCATTTT. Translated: CASNPGGDRDQPQHF.

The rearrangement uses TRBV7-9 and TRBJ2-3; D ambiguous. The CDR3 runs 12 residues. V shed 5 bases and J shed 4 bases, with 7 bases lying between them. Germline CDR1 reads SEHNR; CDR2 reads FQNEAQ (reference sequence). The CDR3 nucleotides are TGTGCCAGCAGCCCTGCGGCAGATACGCAGTATTTT. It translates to CASSPAADTQYF.

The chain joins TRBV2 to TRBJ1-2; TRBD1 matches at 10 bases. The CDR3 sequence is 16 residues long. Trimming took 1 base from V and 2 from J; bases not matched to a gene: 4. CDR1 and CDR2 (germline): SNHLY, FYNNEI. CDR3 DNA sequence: TGTGCCAGCAGTGAAGAGGGACAGGGGCCCAACTATGGCTACACCTTC. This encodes CASSEEGQGPNYGYTF. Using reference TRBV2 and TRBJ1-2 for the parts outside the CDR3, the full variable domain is EPEVTQTPSHQVTQMGQEVILRCVPISNHLYFYWYRQILGQKVEFLVSFYNNEISEKSEIFDDQFSVERPDGSNFTLKIRSTKLEDSAMYFCASSEEGQGPNYGYTFGSGTRLTVV.

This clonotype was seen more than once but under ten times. CDR3 sequence: CASSAQAGGRRNQPQHF. In nucleotides, the CDR3 is TGTGCCAGCAGCGCACAGGCGGGGGGCCGGCGCAATCAGCCCCAGCATTTT. The rearrangement links TRBV7-3 to TRBJ1-5; TRBD1 is a possible D gene (6 bases). Trimming took 5 bases from V and 2 from J, leaving 19 bases between them. The CDR3 has 17 amino acids. Per germline, CDR1 SGHTA and CDR2 FQGTGA.

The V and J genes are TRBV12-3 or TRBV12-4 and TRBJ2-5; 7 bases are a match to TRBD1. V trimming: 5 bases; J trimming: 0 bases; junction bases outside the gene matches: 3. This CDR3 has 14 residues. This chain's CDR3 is CASSRGQYQETQYF. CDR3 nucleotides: TGTGCCAGCAGTCGGGGACAGTACCAAGAGACCCAGTACTTC.

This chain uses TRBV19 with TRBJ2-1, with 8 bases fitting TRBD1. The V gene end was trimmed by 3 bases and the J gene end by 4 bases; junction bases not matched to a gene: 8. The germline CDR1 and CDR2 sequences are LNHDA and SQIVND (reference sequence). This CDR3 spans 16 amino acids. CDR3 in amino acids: CASSIIRDRLYNEQFF. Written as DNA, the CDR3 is TGTGCCAGTAGTATCATCCGGGACAGGTTATACAATGAGCAGTTCTTC.

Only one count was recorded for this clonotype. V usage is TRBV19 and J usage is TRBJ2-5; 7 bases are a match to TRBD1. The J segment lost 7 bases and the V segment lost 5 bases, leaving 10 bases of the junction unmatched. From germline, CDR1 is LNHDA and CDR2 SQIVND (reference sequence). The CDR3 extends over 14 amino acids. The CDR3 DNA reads TGTGCCAGTAGTTCCCGGGACAGACTTTGGACCCAGTACTTC. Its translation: CASSSRDRLWTQYF.

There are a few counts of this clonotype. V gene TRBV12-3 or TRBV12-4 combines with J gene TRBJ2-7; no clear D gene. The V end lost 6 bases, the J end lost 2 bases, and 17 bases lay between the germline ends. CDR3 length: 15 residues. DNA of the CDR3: TGTGCCAGCAGAGCGACCCGAGATCGGCCCTACGAGCAGTACTTC. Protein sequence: CASRATRDRPYEQYF.

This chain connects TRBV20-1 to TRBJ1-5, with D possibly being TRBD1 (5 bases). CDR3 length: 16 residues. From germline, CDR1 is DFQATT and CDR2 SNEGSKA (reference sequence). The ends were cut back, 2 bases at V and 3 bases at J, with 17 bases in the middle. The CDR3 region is CSARQTGRGNNQPQHF. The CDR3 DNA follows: TGCAGTGCTAGACAGACGGGAAGGGGAAACAATCAGCCCCAGCATTTT.

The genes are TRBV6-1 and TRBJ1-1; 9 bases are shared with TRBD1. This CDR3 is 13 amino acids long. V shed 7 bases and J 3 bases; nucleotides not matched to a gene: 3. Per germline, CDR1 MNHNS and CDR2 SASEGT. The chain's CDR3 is CASTRTGDTEAFF. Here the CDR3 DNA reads TGTGCCAGCACTAGGACAGGGGACACTGAAGCTTTCTTT.

CDR3 region: CASSLGTVDGYTF. The CDR3 coding sequence is TGCGCCAGCAGCTTGGGGACAGTAGATGGCTACACCTTC. V usage is TRBV5-1 and J usage is TRBJ1-2; D is perhaps TRBD1 (6 bases). Trimming left V 0 bases short and J 6 bases short, with 9 bases between. Germline V gene sequence: CDR1 SGHRS, CDR2 YFSETQ. CDR3 length equals 13 residues.

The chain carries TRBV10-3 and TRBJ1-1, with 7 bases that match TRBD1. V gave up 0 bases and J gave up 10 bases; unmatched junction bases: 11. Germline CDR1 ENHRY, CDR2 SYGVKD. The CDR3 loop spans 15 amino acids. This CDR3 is CAISESAGGGVGAFF. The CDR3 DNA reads TGTGCCATCAGTGAGTCAGCAGGGGGTGGTGTGGGAGCTTTCTTT.

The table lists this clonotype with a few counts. This CDR3 reads CSANRPDTGELFF. The CDR3 DNA follows: TGCAGTGCTAACCGCCCGGACACCGGGGAGCTGTTTTTT. The chain employs TRBV20-1 and TRBJ2-2; D call uncertain. Germline CDR1 and CDR2: DFQATT and SNEGSKA (reference sequence). Trimming removed 4 bases at V and 3 bases at J, with 9 bases between. The CDR3 spans 13 residues.

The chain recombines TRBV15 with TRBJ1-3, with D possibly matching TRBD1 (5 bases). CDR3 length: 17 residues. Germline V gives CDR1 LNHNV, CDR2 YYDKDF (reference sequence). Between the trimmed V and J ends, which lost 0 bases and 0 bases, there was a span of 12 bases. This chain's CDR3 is CATSRDRAGSSGNTIYF. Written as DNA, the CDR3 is TGTGCCACCAGCAGAGACCGAGCAGGGAGCTCTGGAAACACCATATATTTT. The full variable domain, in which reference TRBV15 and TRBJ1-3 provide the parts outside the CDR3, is DAMVIQNPRYQVTQFGKPVTLSCSQTLNHNVMYWYQQKSSQAPKLLFHYYDKDFNNEADTPDNFQSRRPNTSFCFLDIRSPGLGDTAMYLCATSRDRAGSSGNTIYFGEGSWLTVV.

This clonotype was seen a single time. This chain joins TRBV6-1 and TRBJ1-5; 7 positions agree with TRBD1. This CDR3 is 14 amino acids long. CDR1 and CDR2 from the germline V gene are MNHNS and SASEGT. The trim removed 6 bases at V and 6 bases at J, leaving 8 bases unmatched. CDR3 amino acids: CASSPTGHGQPQHF. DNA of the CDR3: TGTGCCAGCAGCCCGACAGGGCACGGTCAGCCCCAGCATTTT.

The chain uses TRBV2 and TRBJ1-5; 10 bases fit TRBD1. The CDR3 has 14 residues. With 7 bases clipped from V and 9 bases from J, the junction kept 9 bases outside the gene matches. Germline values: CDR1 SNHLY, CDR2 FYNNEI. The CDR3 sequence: CASNAGQGVGPQHF. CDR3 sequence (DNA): TGTGCCAGCAACGCTGGACAGGGGGTAGGGCCCCAGCATTTT. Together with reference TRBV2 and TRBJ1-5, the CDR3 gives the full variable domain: EPEVTQTPSHQVTQMGQEVILRCVPISNHLYFYWYRQILGQKVEFLVSFYNNEISEKSEIFDDQFSVERPDGSNFTLKIRSTKLEDSAMYFCASNAGQGVGPQHFGDGTRLSIL.

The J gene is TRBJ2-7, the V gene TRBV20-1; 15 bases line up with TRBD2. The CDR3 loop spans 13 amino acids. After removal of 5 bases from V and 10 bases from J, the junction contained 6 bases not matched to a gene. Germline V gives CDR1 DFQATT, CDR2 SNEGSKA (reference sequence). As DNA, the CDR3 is TGCAGTGCTCGGACTAGCGGGAGGGCTCTACAGTACTTC. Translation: CSARTSGRALQYF.

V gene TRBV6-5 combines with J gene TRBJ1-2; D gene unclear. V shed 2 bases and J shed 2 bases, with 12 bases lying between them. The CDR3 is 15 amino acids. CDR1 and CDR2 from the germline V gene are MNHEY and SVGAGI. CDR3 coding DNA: TGTGCCAGCAGTTACACGCATACAAGGAACTATGGCTACACCTTC. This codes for CASSYTHTRNYGYTF.

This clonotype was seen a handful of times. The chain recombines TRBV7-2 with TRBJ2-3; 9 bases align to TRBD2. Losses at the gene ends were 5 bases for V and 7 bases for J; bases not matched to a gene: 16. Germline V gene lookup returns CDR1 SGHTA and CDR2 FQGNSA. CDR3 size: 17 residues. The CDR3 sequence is CASSRNAGGTYLNTQYF. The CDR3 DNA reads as TGTGCCAGCAGCCGTAACGCGGGAGGGACTTACTTAAATACGCAGTATTTT.

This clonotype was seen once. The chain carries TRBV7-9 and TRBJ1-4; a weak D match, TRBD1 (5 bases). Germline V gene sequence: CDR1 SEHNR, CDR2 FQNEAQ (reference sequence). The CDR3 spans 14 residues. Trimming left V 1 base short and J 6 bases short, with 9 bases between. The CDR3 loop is CASSLGGIDEKLFF. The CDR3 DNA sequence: TGTGCCAGCAGCTTAGGGGGGATTGATGAAAAACTGTTTTTT.

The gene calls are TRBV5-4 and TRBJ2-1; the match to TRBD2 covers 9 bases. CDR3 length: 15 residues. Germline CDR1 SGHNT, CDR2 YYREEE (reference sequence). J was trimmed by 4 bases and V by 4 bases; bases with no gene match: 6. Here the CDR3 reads CASSPRLAAYNEQFF. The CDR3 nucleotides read TGTGCCAGCAGCCCAAGACTAGCGGCGTACAATGAGCAGTTCTTC. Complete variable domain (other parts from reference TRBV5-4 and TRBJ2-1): ETGVTQSPTHLIKTRGQQVTLRCSSQSGHNTVSWYQQALGQGPQFIFQYYREEENGRGNFPPRFSGLQFPNYSSELNVNALELDDSALYLCASSPRLAAYNEQFFGPGTRLTVL.

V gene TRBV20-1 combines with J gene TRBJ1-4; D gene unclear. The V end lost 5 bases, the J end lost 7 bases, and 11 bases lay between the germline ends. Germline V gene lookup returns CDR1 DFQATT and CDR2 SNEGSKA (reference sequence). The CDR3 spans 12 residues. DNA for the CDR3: TGCAGTGCTTCGCGGGAGAGTGAAAAACTGTTTTTT. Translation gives CSASRESEKLFF.

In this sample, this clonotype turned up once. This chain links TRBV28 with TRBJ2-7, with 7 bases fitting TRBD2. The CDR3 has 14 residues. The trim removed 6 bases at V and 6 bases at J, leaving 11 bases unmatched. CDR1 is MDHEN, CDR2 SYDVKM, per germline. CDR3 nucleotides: TGTGCCAGCAGCTGGGGCGGGAGTCTGTCCGAGCAGTACTTC. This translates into CASSWGGSLSEQYF.

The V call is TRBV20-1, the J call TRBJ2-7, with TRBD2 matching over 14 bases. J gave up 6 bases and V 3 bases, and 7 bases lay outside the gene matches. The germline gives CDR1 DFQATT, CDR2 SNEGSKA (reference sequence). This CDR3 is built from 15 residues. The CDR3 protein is CSARRTSGRLGEQYF. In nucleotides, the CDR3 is TGCAGTGCTAGGAGGACTAGCGGGAGGTTAGGCGAGCAGTACTTC.

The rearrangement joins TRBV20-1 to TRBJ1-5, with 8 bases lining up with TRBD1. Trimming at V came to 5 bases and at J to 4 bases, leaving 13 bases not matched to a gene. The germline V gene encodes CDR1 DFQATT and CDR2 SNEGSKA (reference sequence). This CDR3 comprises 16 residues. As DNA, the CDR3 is TGCAGTGCTCGCAAGAATTTGGGACAGGTGAATCAGCCCCAGCATTTT. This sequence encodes CSARKNLGQVNQPQHF.

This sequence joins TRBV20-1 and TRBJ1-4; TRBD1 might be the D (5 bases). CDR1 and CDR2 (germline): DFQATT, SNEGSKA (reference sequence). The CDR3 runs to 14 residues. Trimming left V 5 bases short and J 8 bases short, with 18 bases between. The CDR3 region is CSAGSFGGDEKLFF. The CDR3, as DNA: TGCAGTGCTGGAAGCTTTGGTGGGGACGAAAAACTGTTTTTT.

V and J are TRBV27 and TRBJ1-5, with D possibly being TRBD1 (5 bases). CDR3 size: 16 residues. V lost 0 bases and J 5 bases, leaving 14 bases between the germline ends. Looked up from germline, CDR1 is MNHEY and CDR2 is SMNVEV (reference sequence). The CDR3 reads CASSLSGGRGYQPQHF. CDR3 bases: TGTGCCAGCAGTTTATCGGGAGGACGGGGGTATCAGCCCCAGCATTTT.

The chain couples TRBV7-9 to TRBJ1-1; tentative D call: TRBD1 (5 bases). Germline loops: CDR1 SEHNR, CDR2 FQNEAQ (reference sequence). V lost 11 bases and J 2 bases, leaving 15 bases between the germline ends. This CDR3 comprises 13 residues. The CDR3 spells CAGVGQGNTEAFF. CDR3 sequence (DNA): TGTGCCGGCGTCGGGCAGGGAAACACTGAAGCTTTCTTT.

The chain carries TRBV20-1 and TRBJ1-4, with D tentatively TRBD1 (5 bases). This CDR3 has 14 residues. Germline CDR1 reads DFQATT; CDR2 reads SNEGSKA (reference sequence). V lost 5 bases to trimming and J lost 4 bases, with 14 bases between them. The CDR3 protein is CSAAPGTNNEKLFF. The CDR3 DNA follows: TGCAGTGCTGCGCCCGGGACCAATAATGAAAAACTGTTTTTT.

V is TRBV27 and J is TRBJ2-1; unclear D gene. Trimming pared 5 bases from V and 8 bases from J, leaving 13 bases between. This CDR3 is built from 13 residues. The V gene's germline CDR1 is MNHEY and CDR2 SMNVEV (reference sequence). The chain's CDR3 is CASSRSSDHEQFF. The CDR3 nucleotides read TGTGCCAGCAGTAGGTCATCGGACCATGAGCAGTTCTTC.